These 13 T cell receptor beta chains were all obtained from the same sample, sequenced in a study of regulatory T cells in long-lasting Graves disease. Sequencing libraries for TCR beta were prepared with iRepertoire HTBI primers and Arm-PCR of CDR3 regions. One entry per CDR3 protein, called by TCRdb with MiXCR from the multiplex PCR reads. The sample carries almost 350,000 distinct CDR3 sequences, around a fifth recorded once. Sample time point: persistent/refractory GD, antithyroid drugs over 5 years with positive TRAb. RNA from PBMCs was the source of the TCR library. This sample comprised peripheral blood mononuclear cells (PBMCs), obtained when the disease was refractory, from a patient treated with antithyroid drugs. These receptors came from a female donor with Graves disease.

This clonotype was counted at least ten times. The CDR3 loop is CASTLTPSYGYTF. CDR3 DNA: TGTGCCAGCACCCTAACGCCATCCTATGGCTACACCTTC. The chain uses TRBV3-1 and TRBJ1-2; no clear D. The CDR3 runs to 13 residues. CDR1 and CDR2 (germline): LGHDT, YNNKEL (reference sequence). Trimming took 7 bases from V and 4 from J, leaving 13 bases between them.

The chain combines TRBV18 with TRBJ2-4; D could derive from TRBD1 or TRBD2 (5 bases each). Trimming cost V 2 bases and J 6 bases, with 11 bases left between them. The CDR3 spans 14 residues. Germline lookup yields CDR1 KGHSH and CDR2 LQKENI. CDR3 in amino acids: CASSPEGLPNIQYF. In DNA, the CDR3 is TGTGCCAGCTCACCAGAGGGGCTACCAAACATTCAGTACTTC.

The chain employs TRBV4-2 and TRBJ2-1, with D perhaps matching TRBD1 (5 bases). The CDR3 is 15 residues long. CDR1 and CDR2 from the germline V gene are LGHNA and YNFKEQ. Trimming shortened V by 1 base and J by 1 base, and 8 bases separated the two germline ends. The CDR3 DNA reads TGTGCCAGCAGCCAAGGGGGCGCGTCCTACAATGAGCAGTTCTTC. Its protein is CASSQGGASYNEQFF.

This clonotype has more than one count but fewer than ten. V and J are TRBV5-6 and TRBJ2-5, with 8 bases lining up with TRBD1. The CDR3 runs to 15 residues. Germline CDR1 SGHDT, CDR2 YYEEEE. Losses at the gene ends were 4 bases for V and 5 bases for J; bases not matched to a gene: 10. The CDR3 nucleotides read TGTGCCAGCAGCGTTGGGACAGGCTGGCCTGAGACCCAGTACTTC. The encoded protein is CASSVGTGWPETQYF.

This clonotype was observed at least ten times. The rearrangement uses TRBV11-1 and TRBJ2-7; no clear D gene. V was shortened by 4 bases and J by 0 bases, with 10 bases between the two germline ends. Germline-derived CDR1 and CDR2 are SGHAT and FQDESV (reference sequence). The CDR3 extends over 14 amino acids. The CDR3 nucleotides read TGTGCCAGCAGCTGGATTGGACGCTCCTACGAGCAGTACTTC. This sequence encodes CASSWIGRSYEQYF.

The sample holds many counts of this clonotype. The rearrangement joins TRBV28 to TRBJ1-2, with no clear D. With 6 bases removed from V and 7 bases from J, the gap between germline ends came to 12 bases. CDR1 and CDR2 (germline): MDHEN, SYDVKM. CDR3 size: 12 residues. For the CDR3, the DNA is TGTGCCAGCAGCCCAAGCCGCCCTGGCTACACCTTC. Translation gives CASSPSRPGYTF.

The V gene is TRBV7-2, the J gene TRBJ2-3, with 9 nucleotides matching TRBD2. CDR3 length: 19 residues. Germline V gene data show CDR1 as SGHTA and CDR2 as FQGNSA. With 3 bases clipped from V and 2 bases from J, the junction kept 15 bases outside the gene matches. CDR3 sequence reads: CASSLAILAGSSHTDTQYF. In nucleotides, the CDR3 is TGTGCCAGCAGCTTGGCGATCCTAGCGGGGTCCTCTCACACAGATACGCAGTATTTT.

This clonotype has a count of ten or more. The chain employs TRBV12-5 and TRBJ2-7; the D is unclear. This CDR3 spans 15 amino acids. V dropped 3 bases and J dropped 3 bases, with 15 bases sitting between them. Germline CDR1 is LGHNT and CDR2 is FRNRAP. CDR3 residues: CASGLSAGPYYEQYF. Here the CDR3 DNA reads TGTGCTAGTGGTTTATCGGCAGGTCCCTACTACGAGCAGTACTTC.

This clonotype was seen repeatedly, ten times or more. The chain carries TRBV7-3 and TRBJ1-6, with D possibly TRBD1 on 5 matching bases. Germline V lookup: CDR1 SGHTA, CDR2 FQGTGA. There are 15 residues in the CDR3. Trimming shortened V by 0 bases and J by 8 bases, and 11 bases separated the two germline ends. CDR3 nucleotides: TGTGCCAGCAGCTTAACAGGGCCGGGGGATTCACCCCTCCACTTT. It codes for CASSLTGPGDSPLHF.

This clonotype has a count of ten or more. This rearrangement joins TRBV7-9 to TRBJ2-5, with 7 bases fitting TRBD1. After removal of 5 bases from V and 4 bases from J, the junction contained 4 bases not matched to a gene. CDR3 length equals 13 residues. The germline CDR1 and CDR2 sequences are SEHNR and FQNEAQ (reference sequence). The CDR3 loop is CASSPTGAETQYF. CDR3 in DNA: TGTGCCAGCAGCCCTACAGGGGCAGAGACCCAGTACTTC.

This clonotype was counted at least ten times. V gene TRBV6-4 combines with J gene TRBJ2-1; D is unclear. The CDR3 is made up of 13 amino acids. Germline CDR1 reads MRHNA; CDR2 reads SNTAGT. V was trimmed by 5 bases and J by 5 bases, leaving 10 bases between them. CDR3 loop: CASSYFADNEQFF. The DNA for the CDR3 is TGTGCCAGCAGTTACTTCGCGGACAATGAGCAGTTCTTC.

This clonotype was seen repeatedly, ten times or more. V and J are TRBV30 and TRBJ1-2, with TRBD1 matching 11 bases. With 5 bases clipped from V and 8 bases from J, the junction kept 7 bases outside the gene matches. CDR3 size: 13 residues. CDR1 and CDR2 from the germline V gene are GTSNPN and SVGIG (reference sequence). CDR3 protein: CAWFDGQGAGYTF. As DNA, the CDR3 is TGTGCCTGGTTTGACGGACAGGGGGCGGGCTACACCTTC.

The chain recombines TRBV12-5 with TRBJ1-6, with a possible D match to TRBD1 (6 bases). Trimming stripped 5 bases from V and 0 bases from J, with 17 bases between. From germline, CDR1 is LGHNT and CDR2 FRNRAP. CDR3 length equals 18 residues. The CDR3 sequence is CASGHPDSESSYNSPLHF. CDR3 nucleotides: TGTGCTAGTGGTCACCCGGACAGCGAGAGCTCCTATAATTCACCCCTCCACTTT.